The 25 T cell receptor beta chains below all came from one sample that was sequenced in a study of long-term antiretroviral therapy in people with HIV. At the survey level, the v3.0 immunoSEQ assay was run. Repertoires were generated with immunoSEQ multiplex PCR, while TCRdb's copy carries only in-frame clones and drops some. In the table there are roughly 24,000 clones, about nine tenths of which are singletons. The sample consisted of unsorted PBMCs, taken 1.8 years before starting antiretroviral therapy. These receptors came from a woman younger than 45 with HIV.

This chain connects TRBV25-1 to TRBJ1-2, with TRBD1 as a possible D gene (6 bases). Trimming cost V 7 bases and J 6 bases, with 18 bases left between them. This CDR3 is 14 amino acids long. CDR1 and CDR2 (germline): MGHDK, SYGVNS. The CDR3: CASKQSGTPNGYTF. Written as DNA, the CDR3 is TGTGCCAGCAAACAATCCGGGACACCCAATGGCTACACCTTC.

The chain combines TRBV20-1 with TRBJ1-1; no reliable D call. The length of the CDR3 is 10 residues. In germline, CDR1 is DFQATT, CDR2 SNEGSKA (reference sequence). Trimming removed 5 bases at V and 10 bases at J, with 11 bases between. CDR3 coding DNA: TGCAGTGCTGCGAACCTTCGAGCTTTCTTT. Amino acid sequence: CSAANLRAFF.

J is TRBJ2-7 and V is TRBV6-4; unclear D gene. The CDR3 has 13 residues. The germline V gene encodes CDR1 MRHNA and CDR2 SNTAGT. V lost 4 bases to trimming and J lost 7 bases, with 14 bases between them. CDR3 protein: CASSVDPGREQYF. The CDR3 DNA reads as TGTGCCAGCAGTGTCGACCCAGGACGTGAGCAGTACTTC.

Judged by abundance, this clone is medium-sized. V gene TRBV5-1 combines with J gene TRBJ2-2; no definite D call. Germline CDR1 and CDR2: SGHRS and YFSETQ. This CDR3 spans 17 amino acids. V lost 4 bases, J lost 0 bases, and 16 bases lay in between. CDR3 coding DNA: TGCGCCAGCAGCCCTCCTCCAGGTTCTGCGAACACCGGGGAGCTGTTTTTT. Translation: CASSPPPGSANTGELFF.

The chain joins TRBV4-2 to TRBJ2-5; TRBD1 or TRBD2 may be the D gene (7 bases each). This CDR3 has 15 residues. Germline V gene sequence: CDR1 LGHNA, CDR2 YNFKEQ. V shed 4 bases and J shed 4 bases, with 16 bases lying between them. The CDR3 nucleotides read TGTGCCAGCAGCCGGACGGCAGGGGGGGGAGAGACCCAGTACTTC. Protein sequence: CASSRTAGGGETQYF.

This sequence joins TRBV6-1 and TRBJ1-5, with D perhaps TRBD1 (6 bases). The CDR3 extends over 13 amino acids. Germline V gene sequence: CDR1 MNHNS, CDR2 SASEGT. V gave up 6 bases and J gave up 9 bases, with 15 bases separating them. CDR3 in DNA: TGTGCCAGCAGCGACGCATTACAGGGGCCCCAGCATTTT. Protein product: CASSDALQGPQHF.

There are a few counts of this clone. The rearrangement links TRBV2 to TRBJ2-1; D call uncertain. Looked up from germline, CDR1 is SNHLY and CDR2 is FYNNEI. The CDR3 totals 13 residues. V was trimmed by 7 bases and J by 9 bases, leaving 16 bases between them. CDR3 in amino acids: CASNLDEIGEQFF. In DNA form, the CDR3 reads TGTGCCAGCAATTTGGATGAAATTGGTGAGCAGTTCTTC.

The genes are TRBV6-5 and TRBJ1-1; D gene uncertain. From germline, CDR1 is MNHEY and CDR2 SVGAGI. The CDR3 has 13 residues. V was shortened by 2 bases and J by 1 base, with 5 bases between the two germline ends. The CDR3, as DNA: TGTGCCAGCAGTTACGGGGAGAACACTGAAGCTTTCTTT. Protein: CASSYGENTEAFF.

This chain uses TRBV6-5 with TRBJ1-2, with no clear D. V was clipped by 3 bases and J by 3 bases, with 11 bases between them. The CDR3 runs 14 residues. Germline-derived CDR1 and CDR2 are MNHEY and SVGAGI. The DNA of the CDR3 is TGTGCCAGCAGTTATAGTCCGGATGACTATGGCTACACCTTC. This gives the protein CASSYSPDDYGYTF.

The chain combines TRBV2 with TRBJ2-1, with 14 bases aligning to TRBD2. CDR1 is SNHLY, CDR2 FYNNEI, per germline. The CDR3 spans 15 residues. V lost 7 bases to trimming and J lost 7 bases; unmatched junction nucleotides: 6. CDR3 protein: CASITGTSGGNEQFF. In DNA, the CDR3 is TGTGCCAGCATAACCGGGACTAGCGGGGGTAATGAGCAGTTCTTC.

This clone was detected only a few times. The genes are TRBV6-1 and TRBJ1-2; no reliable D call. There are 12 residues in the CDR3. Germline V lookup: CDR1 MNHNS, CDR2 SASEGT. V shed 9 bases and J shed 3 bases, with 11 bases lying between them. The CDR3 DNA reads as TGTGCCAGTCGTCTTCTCCACTATGGCTACACCTTC. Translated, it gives CASRLLHYGYTF.

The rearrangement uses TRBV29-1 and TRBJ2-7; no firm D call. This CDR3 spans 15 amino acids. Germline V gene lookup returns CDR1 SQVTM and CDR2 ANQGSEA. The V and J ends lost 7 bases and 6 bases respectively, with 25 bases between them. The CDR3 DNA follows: TGCAGCGCCGGGTGCGTGTTTCGAGGCTGGATCGAGCAGTACGTC. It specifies CSAGCVFRGWIEQYV.

The CDR3 spells CASSRQGLGSGANVLTF. The CDR3 DNA follows: TGCGCCAGCAGCCGGCAGGGATTGGGCTCTGGGGCCAACGTCCTGACTTTC. V and J are TRBV4-1 and TRBJ2-6; D is possibly TRBD1 (5 bases). The V gene's germline CDR1 is MGHRA and CDR2 YSYEKL. Deletions cut 4 bases from V and 0 bases from J, with 13 bases between. There are 17 residues in the CDR3.

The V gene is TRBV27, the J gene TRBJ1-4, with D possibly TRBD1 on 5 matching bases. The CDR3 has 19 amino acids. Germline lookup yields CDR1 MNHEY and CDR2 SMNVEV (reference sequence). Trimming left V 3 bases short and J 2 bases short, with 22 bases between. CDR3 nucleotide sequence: TGTGCCAGCAGTTTTCGAGTCGCGGGGGGGAGCTCTACTAATGAAAAACTGTTTTTT. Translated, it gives CASSFRVAGGSSTNEKLFF.

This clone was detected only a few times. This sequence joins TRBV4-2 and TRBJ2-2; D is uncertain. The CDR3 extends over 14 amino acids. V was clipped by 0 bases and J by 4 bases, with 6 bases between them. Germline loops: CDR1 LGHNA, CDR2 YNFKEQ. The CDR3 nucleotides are TGTGCCAGCAGCCAAGACAGGTCCACCGGGGAGCTGTTTTTT. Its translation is CASSQDRSTGELFF.

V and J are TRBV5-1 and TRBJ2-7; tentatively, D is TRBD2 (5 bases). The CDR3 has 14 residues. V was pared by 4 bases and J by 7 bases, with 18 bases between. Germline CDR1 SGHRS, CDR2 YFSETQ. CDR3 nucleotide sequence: TGCGCCAGCAGCAGCGGAACGCAGCCCTCGGAGCAGTACTTC. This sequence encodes CASSSGTQPSEQYF. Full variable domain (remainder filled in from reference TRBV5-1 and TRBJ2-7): KAGVTQTPRYLIKTRGQQVTLSCSPISGHRSVSWYQQTPGQGLQFLFEYFSETQRNKGNFPGRFSGRQFSNSRSEMNVSTLELGDSALYLCASSSGTQPSEQYFGPGTRLTVT.

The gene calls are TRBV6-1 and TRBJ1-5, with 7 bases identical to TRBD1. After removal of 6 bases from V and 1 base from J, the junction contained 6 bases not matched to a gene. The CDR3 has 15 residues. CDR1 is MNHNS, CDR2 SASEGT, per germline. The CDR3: CASRETGLSNQPQHF. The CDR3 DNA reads TGTGCCAGCAGGGAGACAGGGCTGAGCAATCAGCCCCAGCATTTT.

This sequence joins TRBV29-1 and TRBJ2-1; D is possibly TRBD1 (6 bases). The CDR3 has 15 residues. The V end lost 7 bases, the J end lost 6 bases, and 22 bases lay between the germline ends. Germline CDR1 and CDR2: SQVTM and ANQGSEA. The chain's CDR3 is CSERNNREVGNEQFF. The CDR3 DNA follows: TGCAGCGAACGGAACAACAGGGAAGTTGGCAATGAGCAGTTCTTC.

CDR3 bases: TGTGCCAGCAGGGGACTAGCGGGGGTCACAGATACGCAGTATTTT. Translating gives CASRGLAGVTDTQYF. This chain joins TRBV6-1 and TRBJ2-3; 14 bases agree with TRBD2. V was pared by 6 bases and J by 2 bases, with 1 base of the junction left unmatched. Germline lookup yields CDR1 MNHNS and CDR2 SASEGT. The CDR3 totals 15 residues.

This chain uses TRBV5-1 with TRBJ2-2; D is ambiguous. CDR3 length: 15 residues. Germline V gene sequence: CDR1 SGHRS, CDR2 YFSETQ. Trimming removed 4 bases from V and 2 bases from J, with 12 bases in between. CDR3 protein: CASSPSNKNTGELFF. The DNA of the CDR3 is TGCGCCAGCAGCCCCTCCAACAAAAACACCGGGGAGCTGTTTTTT.

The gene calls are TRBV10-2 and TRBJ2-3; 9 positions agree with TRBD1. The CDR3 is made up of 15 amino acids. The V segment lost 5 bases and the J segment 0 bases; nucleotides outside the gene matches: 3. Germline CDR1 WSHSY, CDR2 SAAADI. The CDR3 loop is CASSPDRGSTDTQYF. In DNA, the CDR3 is TGCGCCAGCAGTCCAGACAGGGGGAGCACAGATACGCAGTATTTT.

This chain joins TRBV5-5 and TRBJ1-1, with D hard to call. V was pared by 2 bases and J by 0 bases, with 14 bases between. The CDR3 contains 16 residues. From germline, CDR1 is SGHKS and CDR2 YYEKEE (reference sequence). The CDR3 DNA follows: TGTGCCAGCAGCTTAGAGGTGGGCCTCATGAACACTGAAGCTTTCTTT. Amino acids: CASSLEVGLMNTEAFF.

Here the CDR3 reads CASSEFDRGETQYF. In DNA, the CDR3 is TGTGCCAGCAGTGAATTTGACAGAGGAGAGACCCAGTACTTC. This chain joins TRBV6-1 and TRBJ2-5; D is perhaps TRBD1 (5 bases). This CDR3 is 14 amino acids long. Per germline, CDR1 MNHNS and CDR2 SASEGT. V dropped 2 bases and J dropped 4 bases, with 11 bases sitting between them.

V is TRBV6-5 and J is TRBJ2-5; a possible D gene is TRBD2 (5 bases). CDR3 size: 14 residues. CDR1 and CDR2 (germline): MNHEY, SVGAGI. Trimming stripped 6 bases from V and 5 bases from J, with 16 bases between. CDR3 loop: CASSSGDSLETQYF. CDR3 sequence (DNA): TGTGCCAGCAGCTCCGGGGATAGCCTGGAGACCCAGTACTTC.

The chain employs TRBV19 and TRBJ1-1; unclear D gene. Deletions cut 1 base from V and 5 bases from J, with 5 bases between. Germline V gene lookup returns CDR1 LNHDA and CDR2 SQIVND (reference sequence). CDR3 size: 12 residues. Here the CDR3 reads CASSIGWTEAFF. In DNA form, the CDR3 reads TGTGCCAGTAGTATAGGGTGGACTGAAGCTTTCTTT.